The subject of this entry is one TCR beta chain. This CDR3 spans 17 amino acids. The germline V gene has CDR1 SGHKS and CDR2 YYEKEE (reference sequence). Unmatched junction bases numbered 10, after V lost 0 bases and J lost 4 bases. This entry is derived from a study of blood T cell repertoires in COVID-19. At the level of the study: Whether acute or convalescent, the COVID-19 samples came from the United States, Italy and Spain.

Clones were sequenced by immunoSEQ multiplex PCR, and TCRdb holds only the in-frame ones, with some missing. The profile shows about 670,000 clones, around 89% of them singletons. The sequence was collected from a woman aged 18-35 years with acute or convalescent COVID-19. The chain links TRBV5-5 to TRBJ2-7, with 10 bases that match TRBD2. Sequences were obtained from peripheral blood. CDR3 sequence reads: CASSLAASGGLVYEQYF. CDR3 nucleotide sequence: TGTGCCAGCAGCTTGGCGGCTAGCGGGGGACTAGTTTACGAGCAGTACTTC.